This T cell receptor beta chain was captured in a study of T-cell memory formation after mild COVID-19. About the study: The TCR clusters were mostly specific to one donor. Study-wide results and limits: Pre-infection memory contained some responding clones, which suggested that cross-reactive memory had joined. Later expanders leaned CD4+, whereas day 15 to 85 contracting clones were balanced CD4/CD8. What remained unconfirmed was the SARS-CoV-2 specificity of second-wave clones peaking on day 37.

MiXCR, applied by TCRdb to the 5' RACE reads, yields one record per CDR3 protein. The table shows fewer than 95,000 distinct CDR3 sequences, with about 13% occurring only once. This CDR3 region has 12 residues. CDR1 is MNHEY, CDR2 SMNVEV, per germline (reference sequence). V shed 8 bases, J shed 3 bases, and the junction held 2 bases outside the gene matches. This clonotype has at least ten counts. What it recognizes is unknown. The sample consisted of PBMCs or a T cell subset sorted from them (not recorded which). The chain joins TRBV27 to TRBJ2-7, with TRBD1 identical over 9 bases. The receptor was derived from an adult woman who had mild COVID-19 (a few samples of this study predate the infection). Cell type and time point are not known. For the CDR3, the DNA is TGTGCCAGCCGACAGGGGGACTACGAGCAGTACTTC. The encoded protein is CASRQGDYEQYF.